The rows below give T cell receptor beta chains drawn from one sample of a study of Graves' ophthalmopathy and Graves' hyperthyroidism. TCRdb redid the calling of the multiplex PCR reads with MiXCR, one entry per CDR3 protein. The table lists hundreds of thousands of distinct CDR3 sequences, 22% of them singletons. Sequencing input: peripheral blood. The receptors were gathered from a young woman with stable Graves' hyperthyroidism. Some clones in this sample may be carry-over from other donors' samples. Both conserved end residues are part of each CDR3. A D gene is named only where the DNA matches it firmly. The size entry is marked missing in some rows and otherwise reads once, few, many or a size class.

CDR3aa: CASSRDRGLHEQYF
CDR3nt: TGTGCCAGCAGCCGGGACAGGGGGCTCCACGAGCAGTACTTC
v_gene: TRBV6-1
abundance: -
d_gene: TRBD1
j_gene: TRBJ2-7

CDR3aa: CASGQPAYEQYF
CDR3nt: TGTGCCAGCGGGCAGCCCGCCTACGAGCAGTACTTC
v_gene: TRBV6-4
abundance: once
d_gene: -
j_gene: TRBJ2-7

CDR3aa: CASSSHREGRSTEAFF
CDR3nt: TGTGCCAGCAGTTCACACAGGGAGGGGCGCAGCACTGAAGCTTTCTTT
v_gene: TRBV6-5
abundance: many
d_gene: -
j_gene: TRBJ1-1

CDR3aa: CSARVEGRDYEQYF
CDR3nt: TGCAGTGCTAGAGTTGAGGGCAGGGACTACGAGCAGTACTTC
v_gene: TRBV20-1
abundance: many
d_gene: -
j_gene: TRBJ2-7

CDR3aa: CASTPGQGTYEQYF
CDR3nt: TGTGCCAGCACTCCCGGACAGGGAACCTACGAGCAGTACTTC
v_gene: TRBV28
abundance: -
d_gene: TRBD1
j_gene: TRBJ2-7

CDR3aa: CSAHVGPPTGELFF
CDR3nt: TGCAGTGCCCACGTGGGACCGCCCACCGGGGAGCTGTTTTTT
v_gene: TRBV20-1
abundance: many
d_gene: -
j_gene: TRBJ2-2

CDR3aa: CASSVSGTAAKNTEAFF
CDR3nt: TGTGCCAGCAGCGTATCTGGGACAGCGGCCAAGAACACTGAAGCTTTCTTT
v_gene: TRBV9
abundance: many
d_gene: TRBD1
j_gene: TRBJ1-1

CDR3aa: CASSESNSYEQYF
CDR3nt: TGTGCCAGCAGCGAGAGTAACTCCTACGAGCAGTACTTC
v_gene: TRBV6-2/TRBV6-3
abundance: many
d_gene: -
j_gene: TRBJ2-7

CDR3aa: CASTNNRVYGYTF
CDR3nt: TGTGCCAGCACTAACAACAGGGTATACGGCTACACCTTC
v_gene: TRBV6-1
abundance: many
d_gene: -
j_gene: TRBJ1-2

CDR3aa: CASSYWQQETQYF
CDR3nt: TGTGCCAGCAGTTATTGGCAACAAGAGACCCAGTACTTC
v_gene: TRBV12-3/TRBV12-4
abundance: -
d_gene: -
j_gene: TRBJ2-5

CDR3aa: CASSPRTGPVAFF
CDR3nt: TGTGCCAGCAGCCCCCGGACAGGCCCAGTGGCTTTCTTT
v_gene: TRBV7-2
abundance: many
d_gene: TRBD1
j_gene: TRBJ1-1

CDR3aa: CASQGTSYEQYF
CDR3nt: TGTGCCAGCCAGGGGACCTCCTACGAGCAGTACTTC
v_gene: TRBV5-8
abundance: many
d_gene: -
j_gene: TRBJ2-7

CDR3aa: CAWSTGTGGNTEAFF
CDR3nt: TGTGCCTGGAGTACCGGGACAGGAGGGAACACTGAAGCTTTCTTT
v_gene: TRBV30
abundance: many
d_gene: TRBD1
j_gene: TRBJ1-1

CDR3aa: CASREFMNTEAFF
CDR3nt: TGTGCCAGCAGGGAATTTATGAACACTGAAGCTTTCTTT
v_gene: TRBV27
abundance: many
d_gene: -
j_gene: TRBJ1-1

CDR3aa: CASSRGTDSWEVRTGTEAFF
CDR3nt: TGTGCCAGCAGCCGAGGGACAGATTCTTGGGAGGTACGAACCGGAACTGAAGCTTTCTTT
v_gene: TRBV6-4
abundance: many
d_gene: TRBD1
j_gene: TRBJ1-1

CDR3aa: CATLGTGQNYGYTF
CDR3nt: TGTGCCACCCTGGGAACGGGACAAAACTATGGCTACACCTTC
v_gene: TRBV27
abundance: -
d_gene: -
j_gene: TRBJ1-2

CDR3aa: CASSEDRGRPGELFF
CDR3nt: TGTGCCAGCAGCGAGGACAGGGGAAGGCCCGGGGAGCTGTTTTTT
v_gene: TRBV7-9
abundance: few
d_gene: TRBD1
j_gene: TRBJ2-2

CDR3aa: CASSQVGTGGPIGYTF
CDR3nt: TGCGCCAGCAGCCAAGTAGGGACAGGGGGCCCTATCGGCTACACCTTC
v_gene: TRBV4-1
abundance: few
d_gene: TRBD1
j_gene: TRBJ1-2

CDR3aa: CSARETGRYTEAFF
CDR3nt: TGCAGTGCTAGAGAGACAGGGCGGTACACTGAAGCTTTCTTT
v_gene: TRBV20-1
abundance: many
d_gene: TRBD1
j_gene: TRBJ1-1

CDR3aa: CASSLMFWDEAFF
CDR3nt: TGTGCCAGCAGCTTAATGTTTTGGGACGAAGCTTTCTTT
v_gene: TRBV5-5
abundance: many
d_gene: -
j_gene: TRBJ1-1

CDR3aa: CAWRIYNSPLHF
CDR3nt: TGTGCCTGGAGGATCTATAATTCACCCCTCCACTTT
v_gene: TRBV30
abundance: -
d_gene: -
j_gene: TRBJ1-6

CDR3aa: CASSEAGLAGGQQETEYF
CDR3nt: TGTGCCAGCAGTGAAGCGGGACTAGCGGGGGGGCAGCAAGAGACGGAGTACTTC
v_gene: TRBV2
abundance: -
d_gene: TRBD2
j_gene: TRBJ2-5

CDR3aa: CASSDPDRGTSYNSPLHF
CDR3nt: TGTGCCAGCAGTGACCCTGACCGAGGGACCTCCTATAATTCACCCCTCCACTTT
v_gene: TRBV6-1
abundance: few
d_gene: -
j_gene: TRBJ1-6

CDR3aa: CASTPVGAGHGYTF
CDR3nt: TGTGCCAGCACCCCCGTCGGGGCAGGGCACGGCTACACCTTC
v_gene: TRBV6-1
abundance: many
d_gene: -
j_gene: TRBJ1-2

CDR3aa: CASSANPDTTNTGELFF
CDR3nt: TGTGCCAGCAGTGCAAACCCCGACACGACGAACACCGGGGAGCTGTTTTTT
v_gene: TRBV6-1
abundance: -
d_gene: -
j_gene: TRBJ2-2

CDR3aa: CSASGTGDFTYGYTF
CDR3nt: TGCAGTGCTTCCGGGACAGGGGATTTCACCTATGGCTACACCTTC
v_gene: TRBV20-1
abundance: few
d_gene: TRBD1
j_gene: TRBJ1-2

CDR3aa: CASSHPGQPVSSYNSPLHF
CDR3nt: TGTGCCAGCAGCCATCCGGGACAGCCAGTGAGCTCCTATAATTCACCCCTCCACTTT
v_gene: TRBV11-1
abundance: -
d_gene: TRBD1
j_gene: TRBJ1-6

CDR3aa: CASSFSGQGLNTEAFF
CDR3nt: TGTGCCAGCAGCTTCTCGGGACAGGGCCTGAACACTGAAGCTTTCTTT
v_gene: TRBV7-8
abundance: many
d_gene: TRBD1
j_gene: TRBJ1-1

CDR3aa: CASTGASGRGEQYF
CDR3nt: TGTGCCAGCACCGGGGCTAGCGGGAGGGGCGAGCAGTACTTC
v_gene: TRBV2
abundance: many
d_gene: TRBD2
j_gene: TRBJ2-7

CDR3aa: CASGRGANTEAFF
CDR3nt: TGTGCCAGCGGGCGGGGGGCGAACACTGAAGCTTTCTTT
v_gene: TRBV12-3/TRBV12-4
abundance: many
d_gene: -
j_gene: TRBJ1-1

CDR3aa: CASSYPGNTEAFF
CDR3nt: TGTGCCAGCAGTTACCCGGGGAACACTGAAGCTTTCTTT
v_gene: TRBV6-6
abundance: many
d_gene: -
j_gene: TRBJ1-1

CDR3aa: CATSRDLGRNYGYTF
CDR3nt: TGTGCCACCAGCAGAGATCTTGGACGGAACTATGGCTACACCTTC
v_gene: TRBV15
abundance: -
d_gene: -
j_gene: TRBJ1-2

CDR3aa: CSARAVQETQYF
CDR3nt: TGCAGTGCTAGAGCGGTGCAAGAGACCCAGTACTTC
v_gene: TRBV20-1
abundance: many
d_gene: -
j_gene: TRBJ2-5

CDR3aa: CASSLDREVQPQHF
CDR3nt: TGTGCCAGTAGTCTTGACAGGGAGGTTCAGCCCCAGCATTTT
v_gene: TRBV19
abundance: many
d_gene: TRBD1
j_gene: TRBJ1-5

CDR3aa: CAMTPYGYTF
CDR3nt: TGTGCCATGACCCCCTATGGCTACACCTTC
v_gene: TRBV30
abundance: few
d_gene: -
j_gene: TRBJ1-2

CDR3aa: CATKQGAGNTIYF
CDR3nt: TGTGCCACGAAACAGGGCGCCGGAAACACCATATATTTT
v_gene: TRBV12-3/TRBV12-4
abundance: many
d_gene: -
j_gene: TRBJ1-3

CDR3aa: CATSSTFDRGETQYF
CDR3nt: TGTGCCACCAGCAGCACTTTTGACAGGGGAGAGACCCAGTACTTC
v_gene: TRBV15
abundance: many
d_gene: TRBD1
j_gene: TRBJ2-5

CDR3aa: CSARDEYRTGVNQPQHF
CDR3nt: TGCAGTGCTAGAGATGAATACAGGACAGGGGTGAACCAGCCCCAGCATTTT
v_gene: TRBV20-1
abundance: many
d_gene: TRBD1
j_gene: TRBJ1-5

CDR3aa: CASSPGGRRMITEAFF
CDR3nt: TGTGCCAGCAGCCCCGGGGGGAGGAGGATGATCACTGAAGCTTTCTTT
v_gene: TRBV11-1
abundance: -
d_gene: -
j_gene: TRBJ1-1

CDR3aa: CASSSPTGGSPLHF
CDR3nt: TGTGCCAGCAGTTCCCCGACAGGAGGATCACCCCTCCACTTT
v_gene: TRBV6-2/TRBV6-3
abundance: many
d_gene: -
j_gene: TRBJ1-6

CDR3aa: CASSVRTGVGNTIYF
CDR3nt: TGTGCCAGCAGCGTAAGGACAGGGGTCGGAAACACCATATATTTT
v_gene: TRBV7-8
abundance: many
d_gene: TRBD1
j_gene: TRBJ1-3

CDR3aa: CASSALRGQGRANYGYTF
CDR3nt: TGTGCCAGCAGCGCCTTGAGGGGACAGGGGCGGGCTAACTATGGCTACACCTTC
v_gene: TRBV2
abundance: many
d_gene: TRBD1
j_gene: TRBJ1-2

CDR3aa: CASSLIPRGELFF
CDR3nt: TGTGCCAGCAGTTTAATCCCTCGGGGGGAGCTGTTTTTT
v_gene: TRBV28
abundance: -
d_gene: -
j_gene: TRBJ2-2

CDR3aa: CASSEEPAGGVETQYF
CDR3nt: TGTGCCAGCAGTGAAGAGCCAGCGGGGGGGGTGGAGACCCAGTACTTC
v_gene: TRBV6-1
abundance: few
d_gene: TRBD2
j_gene: TRBJ2-5

CDR3aa: CASSSGRFQETQYF
CDR3nt: TGTGCCAGTAGTTCGGGCCGTTTCCAAGAGACCCAGTACTTC
v_gene: TRBV19
abundance: few
d_gene: -
j_gene: TRBJ2-5

CDR3aa: CASSSRTGATGELFF
CDR3nt: TGTGCCAGCAGTTCGCGGACAGGGGCCACCGGGGAGCTGTTTTTT
v_gene: TRBV6-5
abundance: many
d_gene: TRBD1
j_gene: TRBJ2-2

CDR3aa: CAISESRSAAEAFF
CDR3nt: TGTGCCATCAGTGAGTCACGGTCGGCGGCTGAAGCTTTCTTT
v_gene: TRBV10-3
abundance: many
d_gene: -
j_gene: TRBJ1-1

CDR3aa: CAWSVGTLGNEQYF
CDR3nt: TGTGCCTGGAGTGTAGGGACTTTGGGGAACGAGCAGTACTTC
v_gene: TRBV30
abundance: -
d_gene: -
j_gene: TRBJ2-7

CDR3aa: CAIRRDPNSPLHF
CDR3nt: TGTGCCATCAGAAGGGATCCTAATTCACCCCTCCACTTT
v_gene: TRBV10-3
abundance: -
d_gene: -
j_gene: TRBJ1-6

CDR3aa: CASSLDGVKSTEAFF
CDR3nt: TGCGCCAGCAGCTTGGATGGGGTCAAGAGCACTGAAGCTTTCTTT
v_gene: TRBV5-1
abundance: -
d_gene: -
j_gene: TRBJ1-1

CDR3aa: CSAREQGSTPDTEAFF
CDR3nt: TGCAGTGCTAGGGAACAGGGATCGACCCCTGACACTGAAGCTTTCTTT
v_gene: TRBV20-1
abundance: many
d_gene: -
j_gene: TRBJ1-1

CDR3aa: CASSPSTSGSSYEQYF
CDR3nt: TGCGCCAGCAGCCCCTCGACTAGCGGGAGCTCCTACGAGCAGTACTTC
v_gene: TRBV5-1
abundance: -
d_gene: TRBD2
j_gene: TRBJ2-7

CDR3aa: CASSPSGGEGYGYTF
CDR3nt: TGTGCCAGCTCACCATCAGGGGGCGAAGGGTATGGCTACACCTTC
v_gene: TRBV18
abundance: -
d_gene: TRBD1
j_gene: TRBJ1-2